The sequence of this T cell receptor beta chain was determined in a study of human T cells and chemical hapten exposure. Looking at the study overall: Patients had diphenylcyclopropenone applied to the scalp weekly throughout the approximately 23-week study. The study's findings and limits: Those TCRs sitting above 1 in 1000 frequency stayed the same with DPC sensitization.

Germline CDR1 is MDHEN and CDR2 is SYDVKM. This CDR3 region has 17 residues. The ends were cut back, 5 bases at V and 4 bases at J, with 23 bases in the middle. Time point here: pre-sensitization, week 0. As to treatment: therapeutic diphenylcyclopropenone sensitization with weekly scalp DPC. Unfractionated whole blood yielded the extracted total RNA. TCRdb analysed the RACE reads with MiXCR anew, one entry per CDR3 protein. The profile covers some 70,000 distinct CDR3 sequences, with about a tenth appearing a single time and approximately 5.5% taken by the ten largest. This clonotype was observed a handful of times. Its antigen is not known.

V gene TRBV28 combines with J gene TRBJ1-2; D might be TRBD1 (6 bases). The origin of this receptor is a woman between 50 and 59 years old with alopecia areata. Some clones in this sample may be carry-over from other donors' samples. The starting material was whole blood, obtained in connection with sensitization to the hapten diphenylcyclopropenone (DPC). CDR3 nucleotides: TGTGCCAGCAGTGTACGGCCAGGGGCTACTTGGGGCTATGGCTACACCTTC. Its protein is CASSVRPGATWGYGYTF.